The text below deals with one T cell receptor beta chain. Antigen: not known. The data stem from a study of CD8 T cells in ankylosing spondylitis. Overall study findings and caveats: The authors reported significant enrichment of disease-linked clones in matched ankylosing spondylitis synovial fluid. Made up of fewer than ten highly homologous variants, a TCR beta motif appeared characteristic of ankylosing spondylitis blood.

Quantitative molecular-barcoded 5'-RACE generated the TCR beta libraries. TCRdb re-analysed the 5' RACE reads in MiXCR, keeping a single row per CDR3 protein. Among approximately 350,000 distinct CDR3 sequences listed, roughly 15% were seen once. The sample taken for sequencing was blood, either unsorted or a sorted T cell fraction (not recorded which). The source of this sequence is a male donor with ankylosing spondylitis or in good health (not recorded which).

The chain's CDR3 is CASSFRTGKNIQYF. The CDR3 DNA follows: TGTGCCAGCAGCTTCAGGACAGGGAAAAACATTCAGTACTTC. The rearrangement uses TRBV5-6 and TRBJ2-4; TRBD1 aligns across 8 bases. After removal of 2 bases from V and 4 bases from J, the junction contained 2 bases not matched to a gene. Germline CDR1 reads SGHDT; CDR2 reads YYEEEE. This CDR3 has 14 amino acids. Based on the CDR3 plus reference TRBV5-6 and TRBJ2-4, the full variable domain is DAGVTQSPTHLIKTRGQQVTLRCSPKSGHDTVSWYQQALGQGPQFIFQYYEEEERQRGNFPDRFSGHQFPNYSSELNVNALLLGDSALYLCASSFRTGKNIQYFGAGTRLSVL.